The clone carrying this TCR beta chain was seen just once. Its antigen is not identified. This sample is drawn from a study of Tregs in tolerant kidney transplant recipients. Findings of the study overall: Biological reproducibility was not directly addressed, but technical replication error appeared minimal.

Method: immunoSEQ multiplex PCR; TCRdb's copy keeps in-frame clones and lacks some. The sample records 95,000 or so clones, over 85% being singletons. Recipients received nonmyeloablative bone marrow transplants from related graft donors, with transient mixed chimerism. Unstimulated regulatory T cells (CD4+CD25+CD127-), CD4+CD25- non-regulatory cells, CD4 and CD8 cells were FACS-sorted from thawed PBMCs. The V and J ends lost 2 bases and 3 bases respectively, with 10 bases between them. This CDR3 comprises 15 residues. The germline V gene encodes CDR1 LGHNA and CDR2 YSLEER. Sequenced here: CD4+ T cells from blood (PBMCs), sampled 12 months after the transplant. The rearrangement links TRBV4-3 to TRBJ2-2; the D gene is possibly TRBD2 (5 bases). This sequence was found in a human patient who received a combined kidney and bone marrow transplant. A subset of T cells may come from the graft donor. The CDR3 nucleotides are TGCGCCAGCAGCCAAAACTGGAGGCACACCGGGGAGCTGTTTTTT. Translating it yields CASSQNWRHTGELFF.